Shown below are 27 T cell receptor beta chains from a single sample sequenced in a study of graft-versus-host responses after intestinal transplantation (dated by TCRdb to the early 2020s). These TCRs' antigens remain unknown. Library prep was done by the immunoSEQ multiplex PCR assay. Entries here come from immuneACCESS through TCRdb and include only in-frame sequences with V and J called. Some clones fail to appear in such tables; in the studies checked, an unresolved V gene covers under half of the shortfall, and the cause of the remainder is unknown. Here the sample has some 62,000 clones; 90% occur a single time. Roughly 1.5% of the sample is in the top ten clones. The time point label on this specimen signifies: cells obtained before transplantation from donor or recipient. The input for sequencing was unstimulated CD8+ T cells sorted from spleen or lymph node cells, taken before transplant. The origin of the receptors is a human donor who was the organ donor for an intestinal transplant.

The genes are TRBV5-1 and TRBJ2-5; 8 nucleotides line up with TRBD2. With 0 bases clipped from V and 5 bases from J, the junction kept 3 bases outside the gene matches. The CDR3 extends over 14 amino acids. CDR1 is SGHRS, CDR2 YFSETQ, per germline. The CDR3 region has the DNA TGCGCCAGCAGCTTGGGCGGCGGGGGGGAGACCCAGTACTTC. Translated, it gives CASSLGGGGETQYF. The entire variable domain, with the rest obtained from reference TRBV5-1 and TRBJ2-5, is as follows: KAGVTQTPRYLIKTRGQQVTLSCSPISGHRSVSWYQQTPGQGLQFLFEYFSETQRNKGNFPGRFSGRQFSNSRSEMNVSTLELGDSALYLCASSLGGGGETQYFGPGTRLLVL.

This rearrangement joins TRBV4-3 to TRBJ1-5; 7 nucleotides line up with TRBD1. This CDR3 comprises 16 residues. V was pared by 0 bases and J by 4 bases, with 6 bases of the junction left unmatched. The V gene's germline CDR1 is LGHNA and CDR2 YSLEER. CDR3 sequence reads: CASSQDAAGGNQPQHF. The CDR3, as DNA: TGCGCCAGCAGCCAAGATGCGGCAGGGGGTAATCAGCCCCAGCATTTT.

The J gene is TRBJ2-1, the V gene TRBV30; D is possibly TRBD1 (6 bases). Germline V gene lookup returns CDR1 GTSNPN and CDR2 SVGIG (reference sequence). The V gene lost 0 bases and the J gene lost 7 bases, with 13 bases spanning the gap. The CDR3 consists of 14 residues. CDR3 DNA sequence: TGTGCCTGGAGTGTTTTAGGGGGATATAATGAGCAGTTCTTC. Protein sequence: CAWSVLGGYNEQFF.

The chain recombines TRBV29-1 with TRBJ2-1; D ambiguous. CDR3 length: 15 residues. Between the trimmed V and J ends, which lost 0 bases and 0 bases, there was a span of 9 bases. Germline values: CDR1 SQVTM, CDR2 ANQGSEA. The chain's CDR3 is CSVEDWAGSYNEQFF. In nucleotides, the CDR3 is TGCAGCGTTGAAGATTGGGCAGGCTCCTACAATGAGCAGTTCTTC.

CDR3 region: CASSLPGENYGYTF. The CDR3 DNA reads TGTGCCAGCAGTTTACCAGGGGAAAACTATGGCTACACCTTC. The chain is built from TRBV28 and TRBJ1-2, with D possibly being TRBD1 (6 bases). Germline CDR1 reads MDHEN; CDR2 reads SYDVKM. The CDR3 sequence is 14 residues long. The germline V and J ends were trimmed by 2 bases and 2 bases, with 9 bases remaining between them.

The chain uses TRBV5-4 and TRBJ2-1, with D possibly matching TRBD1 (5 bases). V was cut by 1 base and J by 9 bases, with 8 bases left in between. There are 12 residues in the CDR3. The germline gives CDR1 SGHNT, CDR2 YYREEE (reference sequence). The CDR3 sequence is CASSLRGSEQFF. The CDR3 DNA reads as TGTGCCAGCAGCTTGAGGGGCTCTGAGCAGTTCTTC.

In DNA form, the CDR3 reads TGTGCCAGCAGCGTAGGGGCCTCTACCCAAGAGACCCAGTACTTC. As protein: CASSVGASTQETQYF. The chain carries TRBV9 and TRBJ2-5; the D is unclear. Germline V gene sequence: CDR1 SGDLS, CDR2 YYNGEE. The CDR3 is made up of 15 amino acids. Trimming pared 0 bases from V and 1 base from J, leaving 10 bases between.

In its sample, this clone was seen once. CDR3 region: CSVPGNDEQYF. For the CDR3, the DNA is TGCAGTGTCCCAGGGAACGACGAGCAGTACTTC. This chain connects TRBV20-1 to TRBJ2-7, with a possible D match to TRBD1 (5 bases). The germline V gene has CDR1 DFQATT and CDR2 SNEGSKA (reference sequence). Trimming took 7 bases from V and 5 from J, leaving 12 bases between them. The CDR3 covers 11 residues.

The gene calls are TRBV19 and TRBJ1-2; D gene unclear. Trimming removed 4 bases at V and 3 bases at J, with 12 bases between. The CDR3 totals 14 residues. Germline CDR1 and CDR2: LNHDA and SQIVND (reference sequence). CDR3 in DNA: TGTGCCAGTAGTACCCCCTCTTCCGACTATGGCTACACCTTC. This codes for CASSTPSSDYGYTF.

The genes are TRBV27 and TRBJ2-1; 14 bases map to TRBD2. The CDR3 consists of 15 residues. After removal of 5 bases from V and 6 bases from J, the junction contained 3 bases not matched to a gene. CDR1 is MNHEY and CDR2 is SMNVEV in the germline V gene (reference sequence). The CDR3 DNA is TGTGCCAGCAGTCCTGGGACTAGCGGGAGCAATGAGCAGTTCTTC. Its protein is CASSPGTSGSNEQFF.

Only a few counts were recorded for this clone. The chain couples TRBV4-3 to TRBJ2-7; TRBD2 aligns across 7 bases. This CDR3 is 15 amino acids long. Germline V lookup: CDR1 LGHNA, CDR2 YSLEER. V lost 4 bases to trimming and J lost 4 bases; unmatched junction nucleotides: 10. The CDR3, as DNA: TGCGCCAGCAGCCGTGGGAGAACTAGCGAGTACGAGCAGTACTTC. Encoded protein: CASSRGRTSEYEQYF.

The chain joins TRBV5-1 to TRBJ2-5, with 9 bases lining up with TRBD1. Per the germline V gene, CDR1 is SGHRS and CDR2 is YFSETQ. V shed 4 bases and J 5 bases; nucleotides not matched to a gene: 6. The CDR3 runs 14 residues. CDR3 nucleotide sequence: TGCGCCAGCAGCCACAGGGGGCGCCGGGAGACCCAGTACTTC. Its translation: CASSHRGRRETQYF.

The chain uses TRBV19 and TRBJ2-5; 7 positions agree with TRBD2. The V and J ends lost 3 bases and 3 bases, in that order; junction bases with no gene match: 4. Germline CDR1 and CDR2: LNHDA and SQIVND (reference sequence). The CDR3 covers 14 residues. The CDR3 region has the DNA TGTGCCAGTAGTATTTTGGCGGGGGAAGAGACCCAGTACTTC. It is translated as CASSILAGEETQYF.

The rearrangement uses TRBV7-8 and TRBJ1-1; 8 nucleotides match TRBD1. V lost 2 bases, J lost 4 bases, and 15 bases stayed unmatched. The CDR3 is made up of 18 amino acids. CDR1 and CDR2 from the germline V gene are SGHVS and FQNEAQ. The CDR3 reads CASSLRPCGRGQGTEAFF. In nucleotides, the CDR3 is TGTGCCAGCAGCTTACGCCCGTGCGGCAGGGGGCAAGGCACTGAAGCTTTCTTT.

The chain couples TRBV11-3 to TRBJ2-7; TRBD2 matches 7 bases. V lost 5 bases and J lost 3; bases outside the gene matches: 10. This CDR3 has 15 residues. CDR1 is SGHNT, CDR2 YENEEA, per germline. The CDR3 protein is CASSPGSGRGYEQYF. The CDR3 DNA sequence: TGTGCCAGCAGCCCGGGATCGGGGAGGGGCTACGAGCAGTACTTC.

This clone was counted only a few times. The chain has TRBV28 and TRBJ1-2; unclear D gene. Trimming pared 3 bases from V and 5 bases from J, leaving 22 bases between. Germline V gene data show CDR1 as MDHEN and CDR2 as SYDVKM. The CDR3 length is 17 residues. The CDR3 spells CASSFIPFPRETYGYTF. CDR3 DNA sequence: TGTGCCAGCAGTTTTATACCCTTCCCCCGAGAGACATATGGCTACACCTTC.

CDR3 bases: TGCAGCGTTGAAATGACTCGGCGTTATGGCTACACCTTC. It specifies CSVEMTRRYGYTF. The V and J genes are TRBV29-1 and TRBJ1-2, with D uncertain. The CDR3 consists of 13 residues. Trimming removed 2 bases from V and 5 bases from J, with 12 bases in between. CDR1 is SQVTM, CDR2 ANQGSEA, per germline. The full variable domain, completed using reference TRBV29-1 and TRBJ1-2, is SAVISQKPSRDICQRGTSLTIQCQVDSQVTMMFWYRQQPGQSLTLIATANQGSEATYESGFVIDKFPISRPNLTFSTLTVSNMSPEDSSIYLCSVEMTRRYGYTFGSGTRLTVV.

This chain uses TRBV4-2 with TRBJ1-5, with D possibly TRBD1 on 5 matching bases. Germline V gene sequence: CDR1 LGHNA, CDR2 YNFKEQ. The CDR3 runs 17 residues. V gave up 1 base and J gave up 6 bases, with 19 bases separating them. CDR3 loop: CASSQGVWGVGGQPQHF. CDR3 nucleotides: TGTGCCAGCAGCCAAGGGGTCTGGGGGGTGGGAGGTCAGCCCCAGCATTTT.

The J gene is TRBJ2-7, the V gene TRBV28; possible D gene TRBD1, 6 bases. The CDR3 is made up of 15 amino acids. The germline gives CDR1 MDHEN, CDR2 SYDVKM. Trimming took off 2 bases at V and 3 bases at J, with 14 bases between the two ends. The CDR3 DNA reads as TGTGCCAGCAGTTTACTCAGGGGCAATCGCTACGAGCAGTACTTC. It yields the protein CASSLLRGNRYEQYF.

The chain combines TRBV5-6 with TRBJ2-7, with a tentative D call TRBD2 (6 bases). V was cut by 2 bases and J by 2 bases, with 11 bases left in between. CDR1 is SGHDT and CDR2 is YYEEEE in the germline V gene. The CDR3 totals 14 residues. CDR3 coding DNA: TGTGCCAGCAGCTTCGGGACTGGCACCTACGAGCAGTACTTC. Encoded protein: CASSFGTGTYEQYF.

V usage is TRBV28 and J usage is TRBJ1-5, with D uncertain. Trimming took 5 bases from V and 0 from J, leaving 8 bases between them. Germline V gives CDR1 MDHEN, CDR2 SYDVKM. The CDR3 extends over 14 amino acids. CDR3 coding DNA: TGTGCCAGCAGTGAGAGATATAGCAATCAGCCCCAGCATTTT. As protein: CASSERYSNQPQHF.

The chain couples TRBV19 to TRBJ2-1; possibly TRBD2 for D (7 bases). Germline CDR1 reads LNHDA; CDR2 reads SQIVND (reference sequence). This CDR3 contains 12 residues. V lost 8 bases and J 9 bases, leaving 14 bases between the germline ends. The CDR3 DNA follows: TGTGCCAGTCAATCTGGGGGGGCTGAGCAGTTCTTC. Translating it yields CASQSGGAEQFF. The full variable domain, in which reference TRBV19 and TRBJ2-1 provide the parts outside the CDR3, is DGGITQSPKYLFRKEGQNVTLSCEQNLNHDAMYWYRQDPGQGLRLIYYSQIVNDFQKGDIAEGYSVSREKKESFPLTVTSAQKNPTAFYLCASQSGGAEQFFGPGTRLTVL.

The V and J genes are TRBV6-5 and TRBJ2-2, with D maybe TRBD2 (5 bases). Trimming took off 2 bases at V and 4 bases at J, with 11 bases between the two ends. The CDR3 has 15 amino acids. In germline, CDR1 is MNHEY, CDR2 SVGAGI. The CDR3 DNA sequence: TGTGCCAGCAGTTACGGGAGTTCTGTCACCGGGGAGCTGTTTTTT. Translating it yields CASSYGSSVTGELFF.

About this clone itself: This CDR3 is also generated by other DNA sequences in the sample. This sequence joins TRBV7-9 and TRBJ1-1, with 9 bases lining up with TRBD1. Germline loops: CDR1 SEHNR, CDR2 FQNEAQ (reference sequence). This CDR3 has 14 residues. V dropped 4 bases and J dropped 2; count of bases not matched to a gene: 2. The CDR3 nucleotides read TGTGCCAGCAGCTCGACAGGGGGAAACACTGAAGCTTTCTTT. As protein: CASSSTGGNTEAFF.

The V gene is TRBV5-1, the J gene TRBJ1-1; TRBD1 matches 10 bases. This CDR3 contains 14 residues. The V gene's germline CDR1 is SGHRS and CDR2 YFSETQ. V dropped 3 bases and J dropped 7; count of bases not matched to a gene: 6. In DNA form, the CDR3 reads TGCGCCAGCAGCTCGAGGACAGGGGGGGATGAAGCTTTCTTT. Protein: CASSSRTGGDEAFF.

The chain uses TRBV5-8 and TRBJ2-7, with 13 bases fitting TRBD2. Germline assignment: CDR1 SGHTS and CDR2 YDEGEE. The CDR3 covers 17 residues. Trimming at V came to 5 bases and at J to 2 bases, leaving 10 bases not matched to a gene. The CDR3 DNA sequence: TGTGCCAGCAGAAATCAACTAGCGGGAGGGTTCCCCTACGAGCAGTACTTC. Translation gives CASRNQLAGGFPYEQYF.

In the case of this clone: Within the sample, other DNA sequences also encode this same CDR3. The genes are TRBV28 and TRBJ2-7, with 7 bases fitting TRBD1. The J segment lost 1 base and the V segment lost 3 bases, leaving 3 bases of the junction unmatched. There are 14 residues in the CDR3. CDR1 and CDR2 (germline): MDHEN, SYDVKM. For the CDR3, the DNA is TGTGCCAGCAGTTTGAGGGGGCTTTCCTACGAGCAGTACTTC. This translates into CASSLRGLSYEQYF. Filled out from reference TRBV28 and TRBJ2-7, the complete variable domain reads DVKVTQSSRYLVKRTGEKVFLECVQDMDHENMFWYRQDPGLGLRLIYFSYDVKMKEKGDIPEGYSVSREKKERFSLILESASTNQTSMYLCASSLRGLSYEQYFGPGTRLTVT.